What follows describes a single T cell receptor beta chain. The target of this receptor is not known. Per-nucleotide qualities are absent, and no much larger clonotype sits a single base away. This specimen belongs to a study of vaccination and CD4 T cells after COVID-19 (dated by TCRdb to between 2021 and 2024). For the study in its entirety: SARS-CoV-2 positivity had been established in the convalescent patients by nasal swab PCR, and mild disease was recorded in roughly ten of these patients and severe disease in one. Overlapping spike peptide pools from SARS-CoV-2 and from the common cold coronaviruses HCoV-NL63, HCoV-OC43 and HCoV-229E were used as culture stimuli. In about 11 COVID-19 convalescent patients and a few infection-naive healthy vaccine recipients, the spike-specific CD4+ TCR repertoire before mRNA vaccination was compared with the repertoire after mRNA vaccination. Six males and four females were included in the convalescent cohort, with two Hispanic individuals, seven Caucasians, two Asians and one multiracial person represented. Control cultures received a CEFX viral epitope pool as the positive control, an HIV-1 Nef peptide pool as the negative control, or no peptide. Post-vaccine blood samples were taken a median of around 68 days after the second vaccine dose, with a range of about 13 to 250 days. Post-COVID blood samples were collected from convalescent patients a median of around 96 days after diagnosis, with a range of about 35 to 161 days. Two doses of either the Pfizer-BioNTech BNT162b2 vaccine (n=8) or the Moderna mRNA-1273 vaccine (n=2) were administered to participants. The investigation overall reported the following: Among the post-vaccine SARS-CoV-2-reactive clones in convalescent patients, a median approximately 86% showed up only after vaccination, which suggests vaccine-specific priming. The study included relatively few convalescent patients and did not analyze early timepoints after natural infection. Of the vaccine-specific clones in convalescent patients, 304 of 307, or nearly all, reacted only to SARS-CoV-2 spike and did not cross-react with common cold coronaviruses. The median number of SARS-CoV-2-reactive clonotypes rose from 21 after infection to 38 after vaccination, but the change was not significant.

Based on the germline V gene, the CDR1 and CDR2 sequences are MNHEY and SVGAGI. The CDR3 starts with the cysteine, ends with the phenylalanine, and has 16 residues. Of all the DNA, just the CDR3 is kept, 48 bases in frame from base 1. V is reduced by 0 bases and J by 0 bases, leaving a spacing of 11 bases between them. To prepare the library, PCR was applied. TCR sequencing of DNA from cultured CD4+ T cells used the Oncomine TCR Beta short-read assay at the Johns Hopkins FTIC core. The QIAamp micro DNA kit was used to extract genomic DNA from the cultured CD4+ T cells. Oncomine TCR Beta libraries from cultured CD4+ T cells were pooled with unique dual indexes and sequenced on an Illumina iSeq 100. As for the original processing: Non-productive sequences were filtered out, and CDR3s that did not start with C, did not end with F or W, or were shorter than 7 amino acids were discarded. Antigen-specific clonotypes were identified using the MANAFEST web application through comparison of peptide-stimulated wells with reference and other culture wells. To be called positive, a clone needed an FDR below 0.05, an odds ratio above 5, and a productive frequency above 0.1% in at least two of three replicate wells. Clonotypes that were significantly expanded in both SARS-CoV-2 spike wells and at least one common cold coronavirus spike condition were defined as cross-reactive. CDR3 homology was assessed with Levenshtein distances (stringdist) and unrooted phylogenetic trees (ape) in R version 3.6.1. TCRdb reanalyzed the raw reads on its own, using fastp at Q25 for trimming and MiXCR for clone calling, and kept in-frame beta chains. Each CDR3 protein gets just one entry, which takes the most common genes and DNA from the rows behind it. The V and J calls follow TCRdb's processing rather than the paper's. This sample is represented by some 13,000 distinct CDR3 sequences; roughly 62% of them were singletons. Roughly 7.4% of the sample comes from the top ten.

The sample's treatment or condition label, decoded: approximately nine-day PBMC culture with coronavirus spike peptide pools or control peptides (ViraFEST assay). The ViraFEST assay was used in the study, in which antigen-specific T cells were expanded with peptide pools and expanded clonotypes were subsequently identified by TCR sequencing. Positive SARS-CoV-2 PCR tests in the convalescent patients dated from March to December 2020, before Alpha, Beta and Delta variants emerged in the United States. PBMCs were cultured at approximately 2 million per well in IMDM supplemented with about 5% human AB serum and 8 to 10 IU/ml IL-2, with roughly 10 ug/ml peptide pools added. Half of the culture medium was replaced with fresh IL-2-containing medium on days 3 and 7. After ten to eleven days of culture, CD4+ T cells were isolated by negative selection using the EasySep CD4+ T cell isolation kit. Ficoll-Paque Plus gradient centrifugation was used to isolate PBMCs from whole blood, and the isolated PBMCs were then either used fresh or cryopreserved at -140C. Each culture condition was generally run in triplicate wells.

The chain joins TRBV6-5 to TRBJ1-2; TRBD1 is perhaps the D gene, given 5 matching bases. Sequenced: CD4+ T cells from blood, cultured in vitro. This TCR came from a human donor who had recovered from COVID-19. The CDR3 protein is CASSYSGDAANYGYTF. The nucleotides read TGTGCCAGCAGTTACTCGGGGGACGCAGCTAACTATGGCTACACCTTC.